This TCR beta chain emerged from a study of T cell repertoires in cytomegalovirus infection (dated by TCRdb to between 2019 and 2020). For context, the study as a whole: The HLA type of each donor mattered for the analysis, because public TCR beta signatures pointed to carriage of CMV infection along with the matching HLA type.

Overall study results and their limits: In both this cohort and an independent cohort of more than 350 donors, the cumulative frequency of public TCR beta family members distinguished carriers of CMV infection plus the relevant HLA type. The ex vivo response was dominated by HLA-C-restricted CMV-specific TCR beta clonotypes, which also provided the single most frequent clonotype in two of eight donors.

On this clonotype: Its antigen is not yet known. No base quality values were provided; no much bigger clone lies one nucleotide off.

Sequencing used an Illumina HiSeq 1500. Starting from the raw public reads, TCRdb applied fastp trimming at Q25, assembled clones with MiXCR and retained in-frame beta chains. Rows matching on CDR3 protein sequence are summarized as one entry with the most common DNA and genes. For this sample the table gives approximately 490,000 distinct CDR3 sequences, of which about 11% were detected only once. The ten most abundant clones make up about a tenth of the sample. Deletion took 6 bases off V and 4 bases off J, with a span of 20 bases between the germline ends. The CDR3, from cysteine to phenylalanine, totals 16 residues. Just the 48-base CDR3 DNA is kept, in frame starting at base 1.

What was sequenced was PBMCs. The clonotype was recovered from a human donor in good health (CMV status not recorded). Some clones in this sample may be carry-over from other donors' samples. The receptor chain draws on TRBV12-3 or TRBV12-4 and TRBJ2-3, and TRBD2 may be the D gene, going by 5 matching bases. The DNA is as follows: TGTGCCAGCAGCTTCTCCCCGGAGCTCGGGGCAGATACGCAGTATTTT. Its translation is CASSFSPELGADTQYF.